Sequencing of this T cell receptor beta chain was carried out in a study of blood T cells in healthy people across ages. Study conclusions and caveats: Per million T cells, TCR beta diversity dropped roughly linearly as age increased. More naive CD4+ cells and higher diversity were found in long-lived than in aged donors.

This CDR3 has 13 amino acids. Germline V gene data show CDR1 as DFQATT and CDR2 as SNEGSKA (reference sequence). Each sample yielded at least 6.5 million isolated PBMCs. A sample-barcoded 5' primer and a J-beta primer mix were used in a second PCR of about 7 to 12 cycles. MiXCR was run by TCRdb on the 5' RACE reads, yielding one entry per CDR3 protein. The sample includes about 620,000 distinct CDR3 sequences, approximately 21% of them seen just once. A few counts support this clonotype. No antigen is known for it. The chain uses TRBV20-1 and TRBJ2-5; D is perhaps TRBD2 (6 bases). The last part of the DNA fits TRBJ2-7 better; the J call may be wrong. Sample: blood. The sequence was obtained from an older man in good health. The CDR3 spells CSAFLSGTYEQYF. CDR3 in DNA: TGCAGTGCCTTTCTTAGCGGAACCTACGAGCAGTACTTC.